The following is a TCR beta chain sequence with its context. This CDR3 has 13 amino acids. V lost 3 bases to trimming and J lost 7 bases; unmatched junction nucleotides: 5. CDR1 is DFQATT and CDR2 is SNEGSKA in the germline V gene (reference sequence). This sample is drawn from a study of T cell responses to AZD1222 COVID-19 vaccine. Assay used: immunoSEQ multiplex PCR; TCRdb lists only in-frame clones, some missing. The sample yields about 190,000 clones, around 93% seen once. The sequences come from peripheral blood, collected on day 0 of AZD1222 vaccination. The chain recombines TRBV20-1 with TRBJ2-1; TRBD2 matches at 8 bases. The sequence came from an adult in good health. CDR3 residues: CSASWTSNNEQFF. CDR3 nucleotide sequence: TGCAGTGCTAGTTGGACTAGCAATAATGAGCAGTTCTTC.